The 25 T cell receptor beta chains in this list originate from one sample, sequenced in a study of T cell changes during pregnancy in multiple sclerosis. Some clones are missing from TCRdb's copy, which holds only in-frame ones; the method was immunoSEQ multiplex PCR. The sample includes approximately 110,000 clones, approximately 89% of them seen just once. Material: peripheral blood, obtained after pregnancy. Receptors were obtained from a female donor with multiple sclerosis, enrolled in a pregnancy study.

This clone appeared a single time. The V call is TRBV9, the J call TRBJ1-2; 9 nucleotides line up with TRBD1. The germline gives CDR1 SGDLS, CDR2 YYNGEE. The CDR3 covers 14 residues. The trim removed 3 bases at V and 8 bases at J, leaving 8 bases unmatched. CDR3 coding DNA: TGTGCCAGCAGCGCGGGACAGGGCCTCTACGGCTACACCTTC. This gives the protein CASSAGQGLYGYTF.

The rearrangement joins TRBV7-3 to TRBJ1-4, with 9 bases that match TRBD1. The V and J ends lost 5 bases and 7 bases, in that order; junction bases with no gene match: 2. Per the germline V gene, CDR1 is SGHTA and CDR2 is FQGTGA. This CDR3 is 13 amino acids long. CDR3 in amino acids: CASSLGQGEKLFF. CDR3 coding DNA: TGTGCCAGCAGCCTGGGACAGGGTGAAAAACTGTTTTTT.

The rearrangement joins TRBV5-1 to TRBJ2-1, with D possibly being TRBD2 (5 bases). The length of the CDR3 is 14 residues. In germline, CDR1 is SGHRS, CDR2 YFSETQ. Trimming stripped 2 bases from V and 3 bases from J, with 9 bases between. The CDR3: CASSFERHYNEQFF. As DNA, the CDR3 is TGCGCCAGCAGCTTTGAGCGGCACTACAATGAGCAGTTCTTC. Variable domain in full (rest from reference TRBV5-1 and TRBJ2-1): KAGVTQTPRYLIKTRGQQVTLSCSPISGHRSVSWYQQTPGQGLQFLFEYFSETQRNKGNFPGRFSGRQFSNSRSEMNVSTLELGDSALYLCASSFERHYNEQFFGPGTRLTVL.

The V call is TRBV4-1, the J call TRBJ2-2; tentatively, D is TRBD2 (6 bases). The CDR3 spans 15 residues. The V gene lost 1 base and the J gene lost 6 bases, with 12 bases spanning the gap. The germline CDR1 and CDR2 sequences are MGHRA and YSYEKL. This chain's CDR3 is CASSQVGGVPGELFF. The CDR3 coding sequence is TGCGCCAGCAGCCAAGTGGGGGGAGTGCCCGGGGAGCTGTTTTTT.

This sequence joins TRBV27 and TRBJ2-2; 10 bases agree with TRBD2. V was clipped by 3 bases and J by 2 bases; unmatched bases: 15. The CDR3 spans 20 residues. The germline V gene has CDR1 MNHEY and CDR2 SMNVEV (reference sequence). The CDR3 coding sequence is TGTGCCAGCAGTTTTCGCCCCTCAGCGGGGGGGGCAAGAAACACCGGGGAGCTGTTTTTT. Protein product: CASSFRPSAGGARNTGELFF.

J is TRBJ2-3 and V is TRBV2, with D possibly TRBD2 on 5 matching bases. Germline loops: CDR1 SNHLY, CDR2 FYNNEI. CDR3 length: 14 residues. Trimming shortened V by 2 bases and J by 5 bases, and 11 bases separated the two germline ends. In nucleotides, the CDR3 is TGTGCCAGCAGTGAACTAGCTTCGGGAGATACGCAGTATTTT. This codes for CASSELASGDTQYF.

The chain employs TRBV11-2 and TRBJ2-7; 10 bases fit TRBD2. V gave up 3 bases and J gave up 3 bases; unmatched junction bases: 5. The CDR3 totals 15 residues. CDR1 and CDR2 (germline): SGHAT, FQNNGV. CDR3 sequence (DNA): TGTGCCAGCAGCTTGAGCGGGGGGGGTTTCTACGAGCAGTACTTC. Protein sequence: CASSLSGGGFYEQYF.

The rearrangement links TRBV6-6 to TRBJ2-3, with 11 positions matching TRBD2. CDR1 and CDR2 (germline): MNHNY, SVGAGI (reference sequence). The CDR3 runs to 15 residues. V lost 2 bases to trimming and J lost 4 bases; unmatched junction nucleotides: 2. The CDR3 reads CASSYVAGGPDTQYF. For the CDR3, the DNA is TGTGCCAGCAGTTACGTAGCGGGGGGGCCAGATACGCAGTATTTT.

This clone has just one count. The V and J genes are TRBV7-3 and TRBJ2-5; a weak D match, TRBD1 (6 bases). V lost 5 bases to trimming and J lost 5 bases, with 21 bases between them. This CDR3 contains 16 residues. From germline, CDR1 is SGHTA and CDR2 FQGTGA. In DNA form, the CDR3 reads TGTGCCAGCAGCCAGCTAGGGACACCCGGTGGGGAGACCCAGTACTTC. This sequence encodes CASSQLGTPGGETQYF.

This sequence joins TRBV7-9 and TRBJ1-6; D is unresolved. The V end lost 1 base, the J end lost 7 bases, and 8 bases lay between the germline ends. This CDR3 has 14 residues. The V gene's germline CDR1 is SEHNR and CDR2 FQNEAQ (reference sequence). The CDR3 sequence is CASSLVDSNSPLHF. For the CDR3, the DNA is TGTGCCAGCAGCTTAGTAGATTCCAATTCACCCCTCCACTTT.

This clone was recorded once. V usage is TRBV10-2 and J usage is TRBJ1-5; D gene unclear. Per the germline V gene, CDR1 is WSHSY and CDR2 is SAAADI. The CDR3 is made up of 13 amino acids. V shed 5 bases and J shed 6 bases, with 11 bases lying between them. The CDR3, as DNA: TGCGCCAGCAGTTATGAGGCCCCTCAGCCCCAGCATTTT. Translation: CASSYEAPQPQHF.

The V and J genes are TRBV1 and TRBJ1-1. TRBV1 has pseudogene status. The CDR3 extends over 12 amino acids. The CDR3 reads CTNVSGNTEAFF. CDR3 in DNA: TGCACCAATGTAAGCGGGAACACTGAAGCTTTCTTT.

The gene calls are TRBV4-2 and TRBJ2-1, with 7 bases lining up with TRBD1. Germline assignment: CDR1 LGHNA and CDR2 YNFKEQ. V gave up 0 bases and J gave up 3 bases; unmatched junction bases: 2. The CDR3 loop spans 15 amino acids. In nucleotides, the CDR3 is TGTGCCAGCAGCCAAGAAGGGGGCGGCTACAATGAGCAGTTCTTC. As protein: CASSQEGGGYNEQFF.

The chain links TRBV9 to TRBJ1-2; weak D call: TRBD1 (6 bases). Germline V gives CDR1 SGDLS, CDR2 YYNGEE. V lost 4 bases and J lost 8, with 24 bases in between. This CDR3 is built from 16 residues. In DNA, the CDR3 is TGTGCCAGCAGCCCCTCGCCGACGGGGGGGCGAGGCGGCTACACCTTC. Translated, it gives CASSPSPTGGRGGYTF.

The chain has TRBV5-6 and TRBJ2-1, with 7 bases fitting TRBD1. Germline V gene lookup returns CDR1 SGHDT and CDR2 YYEEEE. The CDR3 extends over 15 amino acids. The trim removed 1 base at V and 9 bases at J, leaving 10 bases unmatched. The CDR3, as DNA: TGTGCCAGCAGCTTGTACGGGGCAGGGGGTGGTGAGCAGTTCTTC. Encoded protein: CASSLYGAGGGEQFF.

The J gene is TRBJ1-2, the V gene TRBV11-2; 10 bases align to TRBD1. CDR3 length: 14 amino acids. CDR1 is SGHAT and CDR2 is FQNNGV in the germline V gene. V lost 1 base and J lost 4; bases outside the gene matches: 0. The CDR3 region has the DNA TGTGCCAGCAGCTTAGGGACAGGGGGCTATGGCTACACCTTC. This gives the protein CASSLGTGGYGYTF.

The rearrangement joins TRBV7-9 to TRBJ2-7; 8 nucleotides agree with TRBD2. The CDR3 extends over 16 amino acids. Germline CDR1 SEHNR, CDR2 FQNEAQ (reference sequence). After removal of 3 bases from V and 7 bases from J, the junction contained 14 bases not matched to a gene. The CDR3 nucleotides are TGTGCCAGCAGCTTCAGGCTGCCAGCGGGGGAGGGAGAGCAGTACTTC. Amino acids: CASSFRLPAGEGEQYF. Full variable domain (remainder filled in from reference TRBV7-9 and TRBJ2-7): DTGVSQNPRHKITKRGQNVTFRCDPISEHNRLYWYRQTLGQGPEFLTYFQNEAQLEKSRLLSDRFSAERPKGSFSTLEIQRTEQGDSAMYLCASSFRLPAGEGEQYFGPGTRLTVT.

This chain connects TRBV4-2 to TRBJ2-1; 10 positions agree with TRBD2. V dropped 4 bases and J dropped 10; count of bases not matched to a gene: 4. The CDR3 runs to 13 residues. Per germline, CDR1 LGHNA and CDR2 YNFKEQ. The CDR3 reads CASSLGSGGEQFF. CDR3 coding DNA: TGTGCCAGCAGCCTGGGTAGCGGGGGGGAGCAGTTCTTC.

The chain links TRBV10-3 to TRBJ1-2; possible D gene TRBD1, 5 bases. Trimming removed 4 bases from V and 2 bases from J, with 11 bases in between. Germline CDR1 ENHRY, CDR2 SYGVKD. CDR3 size: 14 residues. CDR3 in DNA: TGTGCCATCAGTGGTTCGACAGCGAACTATGGCTACACCTTC. It is translated as CAISGSTANYGYTF.

This clone showed up just once. The rearrangement links TRBV13 to TRBJ1-3; 7 positions agree with TRBD1. CDR1 and CDR2 from the germline V gene are PRHDT and FYEKMQ (reference sequence). CDR3 length: 14 residues. After removal of 4 bases from V and 4 bases from J, the junction contained 4 bases not matched to a gene. In nucleotides, the CDR3 is TGTGCCAGCAGCTCGGGGACAGAAGGAAACACCATATATTTT. Its translation: CASSSGTEGNTIYF. Full variable domain (remainder filled in from reference TRBV13 and TRBJ1-3): AAGVIQSPRHLIKEKRETATLKCYPIPRHDTVYWYQQGPGQDPQFLISFYEKMQSDKGSIPDRFSAQQFSDYHSELNMSSLELGDSALYFCASSSGTEGNTIYFGEGSWLTVV.

This clone was picked up one time. This rearrangement joins TRBV30 to TRBJ1-5; D ambiguous. CDR1 is GTSNPN and CDR2 is SVGIG in the germline V gene (reference sequence). V was trimmed by 4 bases and J by 0 bases, leaving 7 bases between them. This CDR3 contains 13 residues. The CDR3 sequence is CAWTGGSNQPQHF. CDR3 coding DNA: TGTGCCTGGACAGGAGGTAGCAATCAGCCCCAGCATTTT.

The rearrangement links TRBV2 to TRBJ1-2; TRBD1 aligns across 7 bases. Germline-derived CDR1 and CDR2 are SNHLY and FYNNEI. Trimming cost V 8 bases and J 3 bases; bases outside gene matches: 9. The CDR3 extends over 14 amino acids. The CDR3 sequence: CASYPGTADYGYTF. As DNA, the CDR3 is TGTGCCAGCTACCCCGGGACAGCTGACTATGGCTACACCTTC.

The chain has TRBV2 and TRBJ1-4; tentative D call: TRBD1 (5 bases). V lost 11 bases and J 5 bases, leaving 12 bases between the germline ends. The CDR3 spans 12 residues. Per the germline V gene, CDR1 is SNHLY and CDR2 is FYNNEI. The CDR3 loop reads CASGQGNEKLFF. The DNA for the CDR3 is TGTGCCTCCGGGCAGGGAAATGAAAAACTGTTTTTT.

This CDR3 reads CASSRIGTSGNNEQFF. Here the CDR3 DNA reads TGCGCCAGCAGCCGAATCGGGACTAGCGGCAACAATGAGCAGTTCTTC. J is TRBJ2-1 and V is TRBV4-1; 11 nucleotides agree with TRBD2. Trimming removed 4 bases from V and 5 bases from J; junction bases left unmatched: 7. Germline CDR1 reads MGHRA; CDR2 reads YSYEKL. The CDR3 sequence is 16 residues long.

This clone was counted between two and nine times. This chain links TRBV4-2 with TRBJ2-1, with D maybe TRBD1 (6 bases). This CDR3 is 15 amino acids long. Germline CDR1 reads LGHNA; CDR2 reads YNFKEQ. V was cut by 0 bases and J by 5 bases, with 11 bases left in between. CDR3 in DNA: TGTGCCAGCAGCCAAGAATGGGACATCGACAATGAGCAGTTCTTC. Protein product: CASSQEWDIDNEQFF.